This is a list of T cell receptor beta chains from one sample in a study of Graves' ophthalmopathy and Graves' hyperthyroidism. TCRdb recomputed calls from the multiplex PCR reads with MiXCR, one row per CDR3 protein. The table includes 500,000 to 800,000 distinct CDR3 sequences, just over 40% detected once. The sequenced sample was peripheral blood. These receptors were taken from an adult man with Graves' ophthalmopathy. Each CDR3 is given with its conserved first and last residue. D genes are given only for firm matches. The listing skips clone size in some rows; elsewhere it reads once, few, many or a size class.

v_call,clone_size,j_call,d_call,cdr3_aa,cdr3_nt
TRBV29-1,NA,TRBJ2-3,TRBD2,CSVAREGTDTQYF,TGCAGCGTTGCGCGGGAGGGCACAGATACGCAGTATTTT
TRBV24-1,many,TRBJ1-5,TRBD1,CATSGGTGDGQPQHF,TGTGCCACCAGTGGGGGGACAGGGGACGGACAGCCCCAGCATTTT
TRBV29-1,once,TRBJ1-5,TRBD1,CSVTTSGTGLHF,TGCAGCGTCACGACTAGCGGGACAGGATTGCATTTT
TRBV7-2,NA,TRBJ2-2,NA,CASSQTALNTGELFF,TGCGCCAGCAGCCAGACAGCCCTGAACACCGGGGAGCTGTTTTTT
TRBV29-1,NA,TRBJ2-5,TRBD2,CSLTSGGNQETQYF,TGCAGCTTGACTAGCGGGGGAAACCAAGAGACCCAGTACTTC
TRBV11-2,few,TRBJ1-2,NA,CASSAEGYGYTF,TGTGCCAGCAGCGCCGAGGGGTATGGCTACACCTTC
TRBV7-9,many,TRBJ1-2,NA,CASHEPNYGYTF,TGTGCCAGCCACGAGCCTAACTATGGCTACACCTTC
TRBV5-1,NA,TRBJ2-6,TRBD1,CASSLGDRVSSGANVLTF,TGCGCCAGCAGCTTGGGGGACAGGGTCTCCTCTGGGGCCAACGTCCTGACTTTC
TRBV30,few,TRBJ2-7,NA,CAWSVNMGYEQYF,TGTGCCTGGAGTGTCAACATGGGCTACGAGCAGTACTTC
TRBV19,NA,TRBJ2-2,TRBD2,CASTSRLAGARGSTGELFF,TGTGCCAGTACCTCCCGTCTAGCGGGAGCTAGGGGTTCCACCGGGGAGCTGTTTTTT
TRBV6-2/TRBV6-3,few,TRBJ2-7,NA,CASLDLGAYEQYF,TGTGCCAGCCTTGACCTAGGGGCATACGAGCAGTACTTC
TRBV24-1,NA,TRBJ2-5,TRBD1,CALGQGLGQETQYF,TGTGCCCTCGGACAGGGGCTGGGGCAAGAGACCCAGTACTTC
TRBV25-1,many,TRBJ2-7,TRBD1,CASSPRDRTYEQYF,TGTGCCAGCAGTCCCCGGGACAGAACCTACGAGCAGTACTTC
TRBV12-3/TRBV12-4,NA,TRBJ1-1,NA,CASSFPGVRGGTEAFF,TGTGCCAGCAGTTTCCCCGGGGTCAGGGGCGGCACTGAAGCTTTCTTT
TRBV7-6,few,TRBJ2-2,NA,CASSQAPGELFF,TGTGCCAGCAGCCAAGCCCCCGGGGAGCTGTTTTTT
TRBV30,NA,TRBJ2-2,NA,CAWSSHRAGELFF,TGTGCCTGGAGTTCACACAGGGCCGGGGAGCTGTTTTTT
TRBV2,many,TRBJ1-1,NA,CASSETGHSTEAFF,TGTGCCAGCAGTGAAACAGGGCATTCAACTGAAGCTTTCTTT
TRBV6-2/TRBV6-3,many,TRBJ1-5,NA,CASRDIGQPQHF,TGTGCCAGCAGGGATATCGGTCAGCCCCAGCATTTT
TRBV5-1,few,TRBJ1-5,NA,CASSPGAGASNQPQHF,TGCGCCAGCAGCCCCGGAGCGGGGGCTAGCAATCAGCCCCAGCATTTT
TRBV20-1,few,TRBJ2-5,TRBD2,CSARRTGTSGRGTQYF,TGCAGTGCTAGGAGAACCGGGACTAGCGGGAGAGGAACCCAGTACTTC
TRBV2,NA,TRBJ1-5,TRBD1,CASFSRGQASQPQHF,TGTGCCAGCTTTTCACGAGGACAGGCAAGTCAGCCCCAGCATTTT
TRBV7-8,NA,TRBJ1-5,TRBD1,CASTSDRADHQPQHF,TGTGCCAGCACTTCCGACAGGGCTGACCATCAGCCCCAGCATTTT